Here is one TCR beta chain with its context. Per the study methods: The assay estimated nucleated cells by amplifying reference gene primers. Data came from immunoSEQ multiplex PCR; TCRdb stores just in-frame clones and leaves some out. The DNA gave D and trimming, while V, J and clone size come from that table. The sample gives 140,000 or so clones, more than 60% of which show up once; approximately 17% is in the top ten. This sample was included in a study of blood T cell repertoires in COVID-19. Germline CDR1 is GTSNPN and CDR2 is SVGIG (reference sequence). The V end lost 2 bases, the J end lost 0 bases, and 7 bases lay between the germline ends. CDR3 size: 13 residues.

The V gene is TRBV30, the J gene TRBJ1-1; D ambiguous. Sample: peripheral blood. This clonotype was obtained from a man in his forties or fifties with acute or convalescent COVID-19. The CDR3 reads CAWSKSLNTEAFF. Here the CDR3 DNA reads TGTGCCTGGAGTAAATCCTTGAACACTGAAGCTTTCTTT.